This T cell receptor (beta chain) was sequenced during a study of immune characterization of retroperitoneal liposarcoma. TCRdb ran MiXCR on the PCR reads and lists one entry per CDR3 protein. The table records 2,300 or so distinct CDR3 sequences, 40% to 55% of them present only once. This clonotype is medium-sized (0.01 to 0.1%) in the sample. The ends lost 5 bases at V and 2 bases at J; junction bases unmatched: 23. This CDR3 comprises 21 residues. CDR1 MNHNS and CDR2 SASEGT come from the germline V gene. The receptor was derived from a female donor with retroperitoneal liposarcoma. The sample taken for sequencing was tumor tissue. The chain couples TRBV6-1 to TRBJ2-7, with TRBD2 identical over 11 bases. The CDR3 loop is CASSPRGGRVLAGAKAYEQYF. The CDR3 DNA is TGTGCCAGCAGTCCAAGGGGGGGGAGAGTACTAGCGGGAGCTAAAGCCTACGAGCAGTACTTC.